This is a list of T cell receptor beta chains from one sample in a study of breast tumors, draining lymph nodes, adjacent tissues. TCRdb independently ran MiXCR on the multiplex PCR reads; one entry per CDR3 protein. Among 250,000 or so distinct CDR3 sequences listed, around 30% were seen once. Material for sequencing was axillary lymph node tissue. Receptors originate from a female donor with breast cancer. Some clones in this sample may be carry-over from other donors' samples. CDR3s include the opening cysteine and the closing phenylalanine or tryptophan. The D gene is left open where the match is weak. Some rows mark clone size as missing; the rest say once, few, many or name a class of expanded clone.

V	size	J	D	CDR3	DNA
TRBV14	-	TRBJ2-1	-	CASSFYICSAPGTESDEQFF	-
TRBV25-1	-	TRBJ1-4	TRBD1	CASSAYRGGEKLFF	TGTGCCAGCAGTGCTTACAGGGGTGGGGAAAAACTGTTTTTT
TRBV18	-	TRBJ2-4	TRBD1	CASSPPIQGAAKNIQYF	TGTGCCAGCTCACCACCGATTCAGGGGGCGGCCAAAAACATTCAGTACTTC
TRBV12-3/TRBV12-4	many	TRBJ1-5	TRBD1	CASKHRGLQPQHF	TGTGCCAGCAAGCACAGGGGGCTCCAGCCCCAGCATTTT
TRBV9	-	TRBJ2-7	TRBD2	CASSPGGRRREGTAYEQYF	TGTGCCAGCAGCCCCGGGGGTAGGCGGCGGGAGGGGACCGCTTACGAGCAGTACTTC
TRBV7-2	-	TRBJ2-5	-	CASSLERGGETQYF	TGTGCCAGCAGCTTAGAACGCGGAGGGGAGACCCAGTACTTC
TRBV14	-	TRBJ2-2	-	CAGSQGTNTGELSF	TGTGCCGGCAGCCAAGGCACTAACACCGGGGAGCTGTCTTTT
TRBV19	many	TRBJ2-7	-	CASSSYTRDNPYEQYF	TGTGCCAGTAGTAGCTACACCCGGGACAACCCCTACGAGCAGTACTTC
TRBV4-1	many	TRBJ2-3	TRBD2	CASSQDWASGDTQYF	TGCGCCAGCAGCCAAGATTGGGCTAGCGGAGATACGCAGTATTTT
TRBV7-3	many	TRBJ2-2	-	CASSPTAFPSSEELFF	TGTGCCAGCAGCCCAACGGCGTTTCCGAGCTCTGAGGAGCTGTTTTTT
TRBV12-5	many	TRBJ2-2	-	CASGSLATTNTGELFF	TGTGCTAGTGGTTCTCTAGCGACAACGAACACCGGGGAGCTGTTTTTT
TRBV18	-	TRBJ1-4	-	CASSPLRGSTNEKLFF	TGTGCCAGCTCACCCCTAAGGGGCTCAACTAATGAAAAACTGTTTTTT
TRBV20-1	many	TRBJ2-3	-	CSARDRALPSTDTQYF	TGCAGTGCTAGAGACCGCGCACTTCCCAGCACAGATACGCAGTATTTT
TRBV30	few	TRBJ2-7	-	CAWSRPFSGYEQYF	TGTGCCTGGAGTCGACCATTCAGCGGGTACGAGCAGTACTTC
TRBV20-1	many	TRBJ2-7	TRBD1	CSAAWQGAYEQYF	TGCAGTGCCGCGTGGCAGGGGGCCTACGAGCAGTACTTC
TRBV27	many	TRBJ1-2	-	CASSTGTAGYTF	TGTGCCAGCAGTACCGGGACGGCCGGCTACACCTTC
TRBV24-1	-	TRBJ2-7	TRBD2	CASSPRGPPRLAGAYEQYF	TGTGCCAGCTCACCACGGGGGCCGCCAAGACTAGCGGGAGCCTACGAGCAGTACTTC
TRBV5-1	-	TRBJ2-6	-	CASPVLSGANVLTF	TGCGCCAGCCCTGTGCTTAGTGGGGCCAACGTCCTGACTTTC
TRBV24-1	many	TRBJ2-1	TRBD1	CATTGTGPRNEQFF	TGTGCCACCACCGGGACAGGGCCCCGCAATGAGCAGTTCTTC
TRBV5-6	-	TRBJ2-5	TRBD2	CASSQRLAGGTQYF	TGTGCCAGCAGCCAAAGACTAGCGGGAGGGACCCAGTACTTC
TRBV7-2	-	TRBJ1-2	-	CASRPPGAGSSSSGQGHGYTF	-
TRBV15	many	TRBJ1-3	-	CATSRDPGVSGNTIYF	TGTGCCACCAGCAGAGATCCGGGGGTCTCTGGAAACACCATATATTTT
TRBV11-3	-	TRBJ2-3	-	CASSLTTYNEQYF	TGTGCCAGCAGCTTAACCACCTACAATGAGCAGTATTTT